These T cell receptor beta chains were read from a single sample in a study of OX40 agonist ivuxolimab in advanced cancers. The protocol was immunoSEQ multiplex PCR, while the TCRdb copy is restricted to in-frame clones and leaves out a portion. The sample records 68,000 or so clones, around nine tenths being singletons. The sequences come from CD4+ or CD8+ T cells sorted from blood, collected in a trial of the OX40 agonist ivuxolimab. The origin of the receptors is an adult with an advanced solid tumor such as melanoma, head and neck, liver or kidney cancer. Each CDR3 is given with its conserved first and last residue. Fields, in order: CDR3 DNA, CDR3 protein, J gene, V gene, clone size, D gene. A D gene is named only where the DNA matches it firmly. For some rows the clone size is stated as once, few or many, or as a class when expanded; others skip it.

TGTGCCAGCAGCTTAGTCGAGGGTTCGCAGTTCTTC CASSLVEGSQFF TRBJ2-1 TRBV7-2 - -
TGTGCCAGCAGTGAATCGGGGGGCGGTAACTATGGCTACACCTTC CASSESGGGNYGYTF TRBJ1-2 TRBV2 - -
TGTGCCAGCGCCACGACAGCTAGCACAGATACGCAGTATTTT CASATTASTDTQYF TRBJ2-3 TRBV7-9 once -
TGTGCCAGCAGCCCTCAACCACGGGGCCTAGCGGGAAACATTCAGTACTTC CASSPQPRGLAGNIQYF TRBJ2-4 TRBV7-9 - TRBD2
TGCGCCAGCAGAGTCGGGAGAGGCTCCGGGGAGCTGTTTTTT CASRVGRGSGELFF TRBJ2-2 TRBV5-1 - -
TGTGCCAGTAGTATAATGCGGACAGGGGGAGGAGATGGCTACACCTTC CASSIMRTGGGDGYTF TRBJ1-2 TRBV19 - TRBD1
TGCGCCAGCAGTGTGGGACAGGGCACCGGGGAGCTGTTTTTT CASSVGQGTGELFF TRBJ2-2 TRBV10-1 - TRBD1
TGTGCCAGCAGCTTAGCGCTGGGGGGCTACAATGAGCAGTTCTTC CASSLALGGYNEQFF TRBJ2-1 TRBV7-6 - -
TGTGCCAGTAGTACGTTATCAGGGACCCATTTGCCCCAGCATTTT CASSTLSGTHLPQHF TRBJ1-5 TRBV19 - -
TGTGCCAGCAGTGCTTCCTACAATGAGCAGTTCTTC CASSASYNEQFF TRBJ2-1 TRBV2 - -
TGTGCCAGCAGTCCGGACTCCGATGAGCAGTTCTTC CASSPDSDEQFF TRBJ2-1 TRBV6-4 - -
TGCGCCAGCAGGGGACAGGGGGCAATGAACACTGAAGCTTTCTTT CASRGQGAMNTEAFF TRBJ1-1 TRBV5-1 - TRBD1
TGTGCCAGCAGTTTAGGGGGAGCCATGGGCTACACCTTC CASSLGGAMGYTF TRBJ1-2 TRBV7-6 - -
TGTGCCAGCAGTGAAGCAGCCGTCTTGGGAGGCTACACCTTC CASSEAAVLGGYTF TRBJ1-2 TRBV6-1 - -
TGTGCCAGCAGTTCGATGGGACGGACCAGCTCCTACGAGCAGTACTTC CASSSMGRTSSYEQYF TRBJ2-7 TRBV14 - -
TGTGCCAGCAGTGTTCCGGGAGGTACCGGGGAGCTGTTTTTT CASSVPGGTGELFF TRBJ2-2 TRBV25-1 - TRBD2
TGTGCCAGCAGCCTTACTGATCGGACAGGTCTTCTCCCAAACCGGGAATTCTTC CASSLTDRTGLLPNREFF TRBJ2-1 TRBV7-8 - TRBD1
TGTGCCAGCAGTTGGGAGACCCTTGGGGAAAAACTGTTTTTT CASSWETLGEKLFF TRBJ1-4 TRBV28 - -
TGTGCCACCAGCAGAGATCCGGGCAGGGGTGGATCACCCCTCCACTTT CATSRDPGRGGSPLHF TRBJ1-6 TRBV15 - -
TGTGCCAGCAGTTTATCAATTCCGGGACTAGGGCTCAATGAGCAGTTCTTC CASSLSIPGLGLNEQFF TRBJ2-1 TRBV28 - TRBD2
TGCGCCAGCAGCCAAGATGGGCTAGTCCAAGAGACCCAGTACTTC CASSQDGLVQETQYF TRBJ2-5 TRBV4-1 - -
TGCGCCAGCAGCCCAGGACAGCAAGAGACCCAGTACTTC CASSPGQQETQYF TRBJ2-5 TRBV5-1 - -
TGCGCCAGCAGCTCGGGACAGGGGAACTCTGGAAACACCATATATTTT CASSSGQGNSGNTIYF TRBJ1-3 TRBV5-1 - TRBD1
TGTGCCAGCAGCGTTGACAGGGGAACGCGTGGTTCACCCCTCCACTTT CASSVDRGTRGSPLHF TRBJ1-6 TRBV9 - TRBD1
TGTGCCAGCAGCTTAGATAAAGGCCCTGGAAACACCATATATTTT CASSLDKGPGNTIYF TRBJ1-3 TRBV7-2 - -
TGTGCCAGCAGCTATTGGCGGGGGGGAACCCCGAACACCGGGGAGCTGTTTTTT CASSYWRGGTPNTGELFF TRBJ2-2 TRBV2 - TRBD2
TGTGCCAGCAGCTGGAACAGGGCGAACACCGGGGAGCTGTTTTTT CASSWNRANTGELFF TRBJ2-2 TRBV4-2 - -
TGCGCCAGCAGCCAAGATTCCCAAGGGGGGTATGGCTACACCTTC CASSQDSQGGYGYTF TRBJ1-2 TRBV4-1 - -
TGTGCCAGCAGTGAGGTGACCCAGTACTTC CASSEVTQYF TRBJ2-5 TRBV2 - -
TGTGCCAGCAGCTCCTGGACAGGGGGAAGAGCTAACTATGGCTACACCTTC CASSSWTGGRANYGYTF TRBJ1-2 TRBV5-6 - TRBD1
TGTGCCAGCAGTTCCCATGGGGAGGTCTACGAGCAGTACTTC CASSSHGEVYEQYF TRBJ2-7 TRBV6-5 few -
TGTGCCAGCAGCCCTAAACAAGAAATGGACCAAGAGACCCAGTACTTC CASSPKQEMDQETQYF TRBJ2-5 TRBV9 - -
TGCAGCGTTGATGTAGCTGGGAGCACAGATACGCAGTATTTT CSVDVAGSTDTQYF TRBJ2-3 TRBV29-1 - -
TGCGCCAGCAGCGGAGGGGGCTTCACTGAAGCTTTCTTT CASSGGGFTEAFF TRBJ1-1 TRBV5-1 - TRBD1
TGTGCCATCAGCGGACAGGGTTTAGACACCATATATTTT CAISGQGLDTIYF TRBJ1-3 TRBV10-3 - TRBD1
TGTGCCAGCAGGTCGGGGGACGGCGAAAAACTGTTTTTT CASRSGDGEKLFF TRBJ1-4 TRBV6-5 - -
TGCGCCAGCAGCCAAGATAGGGGTCCCTACGAGCAGTACTTC CASSQDRGPYEQYF TRBJ2-7 TRBV4-3 once -
TGTGCCAGCAGTTCTCGTCTTGGGGAGCTGTTTTTT CASSSRLGELFF TRBJ2-2 TRBV27 - -
TGTGCCAGCAGTGAATGGAGGGGGTACAATGAGCAGTTCTTC CASSEWRGYNEQFF TRBJ2-1 TRBV2 - -
TGTGCCAGCAGTTTAGCCGCCCAGGGGGCATGGACTGAAGCTTTCTTT CASSLAAQGAWTEAFF TRBJ1-1 TRBV28 - TRBD1
TGTGCCAGCAGCTTGGCCGGACGCACAGATACGCAGTATTTT CASSLAGRTDTQYF TRBJ2-3 TRBV5-8 - -
TGTGCCAGCAGACAATGGACAGGGGAAGAGACCCAGTACTTC CASRQWTGEETQYF TRBJ2-5 TRBV7-9 - TRBD1
TGTGCCAGCAGCTTGCTGGGGGGGAGTAACTATGGCTACACCTTC CASSLLGGSNYGYTF TRBJ1-2 TRBV5-4 - -
TGTGCCAGCAGGGAACCGTGGAGCGGGGAGCTGTTTTTT CASREPWSGELFF TRBJ2-2 TRBV6-1 - -
TGCGCCAGCAGCTTTTCAGCTCAAAGCACAGATACGCAGTATTTT CASSFSAQSTDTQYF TRBJ2-3 TRBV5-1 - -
TGTGCCAGTAGTATAGGTGTACTAGCGGGAGTGAACACAGATACGCAGTATTTT CASSIGVLAGVNTDTQYF TRBJ2-3 TRBV19 - TRBD2
TGTGCCAGCAGCTTGGCAAGGGGGGCCGACACCGGGGAGCTGTTTTTT CASSLARGADTGELFF TRBJ2-2 TRBV5-5 - -
TGTGCCAGCAGCTTATTGGGCGGAAACACAGATACGCAGTATTTT CASSLLGGNTDTQYF TRBJ2-3 TRBV11-3 - -
TGCGCCAGCAGCTTGCTCGGAATGAACACTGAAGCTTTCTTT CASSLLGMNTEAFF TRBJ1-1 TRBV5-1 once -
TGTGCCAGTAGTAAAACCTGGGATCAGCCCCAGCATTTT CASSKTWDQPQHF TRBJ1-5 TRBV19 - -
TGCGCCAGCAGCTTGGCCGGGACAGCCTCGAGAGAAAAACTGTTTTTT CASSLAGTASREKLFF TRBJ1-4 TRBV5-1 once TRBD1
TGTGCCAGCCGTGGGACAGGGTTCAATCAGCCCCAGCATTTT CASRGTGFNQPQHF TRBJ1-5 TRBV25-1 - TRBD1
TGTGCCAGCAGCCAGAGGCTTGAAGGCCTTAATGAAAAACTGTTTTTT CASSQRLEGLNEKLFF TRBJ1-4 TRBV14 - -
TGTGCCAGCAGCATGGGACATCAAGAGACCCAGTACTTC CASSMGHQETQYF TRBJ2-5 TRBV7-6 - -
TGTGCCAGCAGCCAAGTCCCCGGCGCGAACTACGAGCAGTACTTC CASSQVPGANYEQYF TRBJ2-7 TRBV14 - -
TGTGCCAGCTCACCAGGGCCGACAGATACGCAGTATTTT CASSPGPTDTQYF TRBJ2-3 TRBV18 - -
TGCAGCGTTGGAGACATTCCCTACGAGCAGTACTTC CSVGDIPYEQYF TRBJ2-7 TRBV29-1 - -
TGTGCCAGCAGTCCAAAACAGGGGGGGAATCAGCCCCAGCATTTT CASSPKQGGNQPQHF TRBJ1-5 TRBV6-6 - TRBD1
TGCGCCAGCAAGACGGACAGCTCTTACAATGAGCAGTTCTTC CASKTDSSYNEQFF TRBJ2-1 TRBV5-1 - -
TGCGCCAGCAGCCAAGAAGTCCTGGGGAATAATTCACCCCTCCACTTT CASSQEVLGNNSPLHF TRBJ1-6 TRBV4-3 - -